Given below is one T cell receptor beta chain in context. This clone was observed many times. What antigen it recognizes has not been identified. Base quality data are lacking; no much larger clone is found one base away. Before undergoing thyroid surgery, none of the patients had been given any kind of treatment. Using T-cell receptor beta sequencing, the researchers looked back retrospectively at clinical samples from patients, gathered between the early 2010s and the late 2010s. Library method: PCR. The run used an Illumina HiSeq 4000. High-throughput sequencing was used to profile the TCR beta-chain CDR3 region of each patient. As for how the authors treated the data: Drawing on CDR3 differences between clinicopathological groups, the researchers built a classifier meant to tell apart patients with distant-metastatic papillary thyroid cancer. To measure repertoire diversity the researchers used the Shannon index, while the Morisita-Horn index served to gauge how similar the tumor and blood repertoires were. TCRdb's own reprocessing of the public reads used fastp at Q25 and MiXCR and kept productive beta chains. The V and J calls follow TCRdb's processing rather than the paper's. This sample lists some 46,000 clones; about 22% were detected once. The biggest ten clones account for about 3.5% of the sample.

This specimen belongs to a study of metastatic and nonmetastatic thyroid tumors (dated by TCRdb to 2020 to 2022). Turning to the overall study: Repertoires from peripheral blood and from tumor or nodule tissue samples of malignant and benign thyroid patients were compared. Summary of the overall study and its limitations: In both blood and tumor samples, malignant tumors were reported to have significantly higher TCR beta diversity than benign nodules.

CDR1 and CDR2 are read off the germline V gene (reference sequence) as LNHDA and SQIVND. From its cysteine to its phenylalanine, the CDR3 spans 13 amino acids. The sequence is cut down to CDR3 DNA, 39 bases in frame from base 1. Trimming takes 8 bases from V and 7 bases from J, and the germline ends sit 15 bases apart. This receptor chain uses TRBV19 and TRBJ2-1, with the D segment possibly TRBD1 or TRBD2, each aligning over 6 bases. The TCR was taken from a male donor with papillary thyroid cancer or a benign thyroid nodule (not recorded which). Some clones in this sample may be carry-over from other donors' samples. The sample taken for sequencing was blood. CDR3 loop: CASYGGNMNEQFF. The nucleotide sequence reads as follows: TGTGCCAGTTACGGGGGCAACATGAATGAGCAGTTCTTC.